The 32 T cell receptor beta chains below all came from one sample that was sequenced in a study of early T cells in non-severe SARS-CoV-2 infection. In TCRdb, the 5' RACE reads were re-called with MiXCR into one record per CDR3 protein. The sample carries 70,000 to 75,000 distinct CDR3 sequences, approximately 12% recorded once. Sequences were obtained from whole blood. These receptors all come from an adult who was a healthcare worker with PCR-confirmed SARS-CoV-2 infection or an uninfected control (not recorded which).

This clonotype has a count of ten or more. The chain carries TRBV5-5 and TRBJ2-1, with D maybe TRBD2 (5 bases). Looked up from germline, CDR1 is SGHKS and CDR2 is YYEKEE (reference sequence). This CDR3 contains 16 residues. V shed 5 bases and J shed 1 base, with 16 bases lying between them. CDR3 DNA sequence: TGTGCCAGCAGTCCGTTACGGGGATCGTCCTACAATGAGCAGTTCTTC. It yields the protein CASSPLRGSSYNEQFF. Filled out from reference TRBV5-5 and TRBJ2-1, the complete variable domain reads DAGVTQSPTHLIKTRGQQVTLRCSPISGHKSVSWYQQVLGQGPQFIFQYYEKEERGRGNFPDRFSARQFPNYSSELNVNALLLGDSALYLCASSPLRGSSYNEQFFGPGTRLTVL.

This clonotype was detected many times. The CDR3: CASSGLPGGDYEQYF. DNA for the CDR3: TGTGCCAGTAGCGGACTCCCCGGGGGGGACTACGAGCAGTACTTC. The chain combines TRBV19 with TRBJ2-7; 8 nucleotides line up with TRBD2. The CDR3 loop spans 15 amino acids. V was pared by 6 bases and J by 3 bases, with 10 bases of the junction left unmatched. Germline V gene lookup returns CDR1 LNHDA and CDR2 SQIVND (reference sequence).

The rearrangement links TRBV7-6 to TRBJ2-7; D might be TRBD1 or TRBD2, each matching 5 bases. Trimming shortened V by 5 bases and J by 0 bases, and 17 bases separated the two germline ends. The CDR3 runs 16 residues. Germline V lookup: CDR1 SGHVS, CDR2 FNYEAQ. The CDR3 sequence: CASSLRGDGPSYEQYF. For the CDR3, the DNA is TGTGCCAGCAGCCTAAGAGGGGACGGACCCTCCTACGAGCAGTACTTC. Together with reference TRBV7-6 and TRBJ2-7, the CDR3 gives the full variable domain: GAGVSQSPRYKVTKRGQDVALRCDPISGHVSLYWYRQALGQGPEFLTYFNYEAQQDKSGLPNDRFSAERPEGSISTLTIQRTEQRDSAMYRCASSLRGDGPSYEQYFGPGTRLTVT.

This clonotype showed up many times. CDR3 DNA sequence: TGCGCCAGCAGCCTACCGCTAAATGAGGGGGTAGATACGCAGTATTTT. Protein sequence: CASSLPLNEGVDTQYF. The V and J genes are TRBV4-1 and TRBJ2-3, with D possibly matching TRBD1 (6 bases). The germline gives CDR1 MGHRA, CDR2 YSYEKL. This CDR3 has 16 amino acids. The ends were cut back, 4 bases at V and 5 bases at J, with 19 bases in the middle.

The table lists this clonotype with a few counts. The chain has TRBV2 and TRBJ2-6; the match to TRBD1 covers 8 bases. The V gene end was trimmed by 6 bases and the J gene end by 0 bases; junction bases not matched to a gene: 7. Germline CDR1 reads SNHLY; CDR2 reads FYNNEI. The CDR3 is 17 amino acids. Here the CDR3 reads CASRPGQAASGANVLTF. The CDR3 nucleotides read TGTGCCAGCAGACCGGGACAGGCCGCCTCTGGGGCCAACGTCCTGACTTTC.

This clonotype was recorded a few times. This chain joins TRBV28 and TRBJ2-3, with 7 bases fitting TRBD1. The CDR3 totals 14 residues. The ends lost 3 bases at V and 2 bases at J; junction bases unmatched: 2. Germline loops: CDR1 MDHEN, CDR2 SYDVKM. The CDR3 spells CASSLDRTTDTQYF. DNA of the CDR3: TGTGCCAGCAGTTTGGACAGGACCACAGATACGCAGTATTTT.

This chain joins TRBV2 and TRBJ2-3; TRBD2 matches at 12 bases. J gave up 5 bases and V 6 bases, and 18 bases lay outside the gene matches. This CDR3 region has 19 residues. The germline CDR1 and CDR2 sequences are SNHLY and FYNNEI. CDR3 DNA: TGTGCCAGCAGGACCCAAAGGCCGGGACTAGCGGGCTATCTAGATACGCAGTATTTT. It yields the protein CASRTQRPGLAGYLDTQYF. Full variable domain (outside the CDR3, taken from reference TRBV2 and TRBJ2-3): EPEVTQTPSHQVTQMGQEVILRCVPISNHLYFYWYRQILGQKVEFLVSFYNNEISEKSEIFDDQFSVERPDGSNFTLKIRSTKLEDSAMYFCASRTQRPGLAGYLDTQYFGPGTRLTVL.

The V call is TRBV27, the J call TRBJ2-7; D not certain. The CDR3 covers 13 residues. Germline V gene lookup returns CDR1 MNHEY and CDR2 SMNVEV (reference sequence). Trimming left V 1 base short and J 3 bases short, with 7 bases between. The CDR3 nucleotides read TGTGCCAGCAGTTTATTCCCTTTCTACGAGCAGTACTTC. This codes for CASSLFPFYEQYF.

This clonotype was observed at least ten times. In DNA form, the CDR3 reads TGTGCCAGCAGCTCCCTCGGGACCTCTGGGGCCAACGTCCTGACTTTC. As protein: CASSSLGTSGANVLTF. This chain joins TRBV5-4 and TRBJ2-6; D might be TRBD1 or TRBD2, each matching 5 bases. This CDR3 region has 16 residues. Germline loops: CDR1 SGHNT, CDR2 YYREEE (reference sequence). Trimming took 3 bases from V and 0 from J, leaving 10 bases between them.

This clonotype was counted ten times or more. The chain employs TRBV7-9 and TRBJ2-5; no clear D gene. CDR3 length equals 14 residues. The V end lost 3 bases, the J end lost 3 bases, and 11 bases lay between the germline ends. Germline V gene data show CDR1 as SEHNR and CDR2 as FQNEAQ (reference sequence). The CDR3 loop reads CASSFGSVEETQYF. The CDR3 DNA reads TGTGCCAGCAGCTTCGGTTCGGTGGAAGAGACCCAGTACTTC.

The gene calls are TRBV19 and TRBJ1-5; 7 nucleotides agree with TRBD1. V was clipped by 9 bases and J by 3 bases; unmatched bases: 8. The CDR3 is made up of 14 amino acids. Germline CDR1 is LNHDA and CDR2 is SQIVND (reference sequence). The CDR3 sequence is CASAVQGDNQPQHF. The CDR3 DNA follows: TGTGCCAGCGCTGTGCAGGGGGACAATCAGCCCCAGCATTTT.

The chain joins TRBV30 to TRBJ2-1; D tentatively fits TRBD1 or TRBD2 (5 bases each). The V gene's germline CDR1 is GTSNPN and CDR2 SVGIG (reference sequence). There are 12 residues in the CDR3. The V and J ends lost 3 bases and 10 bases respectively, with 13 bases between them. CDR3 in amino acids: CAWSPGTHEQFF. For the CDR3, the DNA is TGTGCCTGGAGCCCCGGGACCCACGAGCAGTTCTTC.

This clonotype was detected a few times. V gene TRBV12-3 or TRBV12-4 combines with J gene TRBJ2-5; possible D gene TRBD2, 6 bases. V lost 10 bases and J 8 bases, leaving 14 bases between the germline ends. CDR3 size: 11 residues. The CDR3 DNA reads TGTGCCACCTCGGAGGGCCGTACCCAGTACTTC. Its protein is CATSEGRTQYF.

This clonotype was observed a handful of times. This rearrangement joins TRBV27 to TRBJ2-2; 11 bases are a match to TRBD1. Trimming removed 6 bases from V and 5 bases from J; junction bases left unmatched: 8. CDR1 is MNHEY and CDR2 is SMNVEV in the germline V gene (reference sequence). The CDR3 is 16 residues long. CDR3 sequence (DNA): TGTGCCAGCAGGGACGGACAGGGGGCGGGGACCGGGGAGCTGTTTTTT. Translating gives CASRDGQGAGTGELFF.

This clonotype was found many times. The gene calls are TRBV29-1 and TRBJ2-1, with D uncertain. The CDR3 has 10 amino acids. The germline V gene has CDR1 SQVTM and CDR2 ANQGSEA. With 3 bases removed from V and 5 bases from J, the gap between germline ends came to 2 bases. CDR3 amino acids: CSVEDNEQFF. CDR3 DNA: TGCAGCGTTGAGGACAATGAGCAGTTCTTC.

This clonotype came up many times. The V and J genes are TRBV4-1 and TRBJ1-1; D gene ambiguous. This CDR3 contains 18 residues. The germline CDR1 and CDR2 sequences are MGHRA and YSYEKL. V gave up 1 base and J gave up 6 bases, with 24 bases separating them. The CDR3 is CASSQVDMGFVGDAEAFF. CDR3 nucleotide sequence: TGCGCCAGCAGCCAAGTAGATATGGGGTTTGTAGGAGACGCTGAAGCTTTCTTT.

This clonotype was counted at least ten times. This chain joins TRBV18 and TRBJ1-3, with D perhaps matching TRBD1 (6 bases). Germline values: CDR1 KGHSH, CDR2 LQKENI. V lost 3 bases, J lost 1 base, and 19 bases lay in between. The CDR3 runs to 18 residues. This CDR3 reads CASSPPPLGGTSGNTIYF. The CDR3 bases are TGTGCCAGCTCACCCCCGCCTCTAGGCGGGACATCTGGAAACACCATATATTTT.

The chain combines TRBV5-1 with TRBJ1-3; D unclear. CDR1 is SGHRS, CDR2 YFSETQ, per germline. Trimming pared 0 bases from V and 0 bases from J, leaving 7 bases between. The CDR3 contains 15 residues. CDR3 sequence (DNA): TGCGCCAGCAGCTTGGCTTCAGGCTCTGGAAACACCATATATTTT. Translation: CASSLASGSGNTIYF.

CDR3 protein: CASSFGQTSTDTQYF. Here the CDR3 DNA reads TGTGCCAGCAGCTTTGGGCAGACTAGCACAGATACGCAGTATTTT. The rearrangement links TRBV11-2 to TRBJ2-3; D uncertain. The germline gives CDR1 SGHAT, CDR2 FQNNGV. This CDR3 has 15 residues. Deletions cut 3 bases from V and 0 bases from J, with 10 bases between.

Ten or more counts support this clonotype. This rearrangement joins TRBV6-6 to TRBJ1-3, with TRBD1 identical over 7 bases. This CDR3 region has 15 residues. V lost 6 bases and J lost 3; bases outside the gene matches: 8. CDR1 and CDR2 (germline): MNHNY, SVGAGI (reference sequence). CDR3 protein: CASSEGARGGNTIYF. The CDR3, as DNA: TGTGCCAGCAGCGAGGGGGCGCGGGGTGGAAACACCATATATTTT.

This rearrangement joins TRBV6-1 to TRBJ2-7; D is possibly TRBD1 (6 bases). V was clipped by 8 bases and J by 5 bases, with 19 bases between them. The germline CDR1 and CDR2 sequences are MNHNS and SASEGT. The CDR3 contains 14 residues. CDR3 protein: CASDGGDKGDEQYF. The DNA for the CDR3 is TGTGCCAGCGACGGTGGGGACAAAGGAGACGAGCAGTACTTC.

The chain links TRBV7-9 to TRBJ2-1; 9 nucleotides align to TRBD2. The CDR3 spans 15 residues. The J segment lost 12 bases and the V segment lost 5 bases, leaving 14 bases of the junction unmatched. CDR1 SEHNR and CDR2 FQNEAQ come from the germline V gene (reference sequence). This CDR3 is CASSVGTSSLTRQFF. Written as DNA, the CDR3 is TGTGCCAGCAGCGTGGGGACTAGCTCACTTACGCGGCAGTTCTTC.

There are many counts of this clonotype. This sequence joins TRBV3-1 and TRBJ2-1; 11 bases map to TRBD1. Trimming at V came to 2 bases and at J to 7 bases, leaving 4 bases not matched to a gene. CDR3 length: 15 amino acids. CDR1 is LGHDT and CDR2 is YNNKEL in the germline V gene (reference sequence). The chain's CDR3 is CASSQLGTGGNEQFF. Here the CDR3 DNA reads TGTGCCAGCAGCCAATTGGGGACAGGGGGTAATGAGCAGTTCTTC.

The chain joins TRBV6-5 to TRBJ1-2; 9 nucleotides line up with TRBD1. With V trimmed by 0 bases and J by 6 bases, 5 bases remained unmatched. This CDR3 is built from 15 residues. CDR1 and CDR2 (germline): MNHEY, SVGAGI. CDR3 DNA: TGTGCCAGCAGTTACTCGGAGGGACAGGGAAATGGCTACACCTTC. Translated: CASSYSEGQGNGYTF.

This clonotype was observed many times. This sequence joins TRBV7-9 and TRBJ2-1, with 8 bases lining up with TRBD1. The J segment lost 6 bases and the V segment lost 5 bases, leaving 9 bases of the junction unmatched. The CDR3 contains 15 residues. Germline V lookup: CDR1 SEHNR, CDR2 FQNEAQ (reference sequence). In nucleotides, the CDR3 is TGTGCCAGCAGCCCTGCGCAGGGGGCGGTCAATGAGCAGTTCTTC. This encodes CASSPAQGAVNEQFF.

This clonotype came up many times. CDR3 in DNA: TGCAGCGTTCTATCGGGGCGGGGAAACACCATATATTTT. Translated, it gives CSVLSGRGNTIYF. V usage is TRBV29-1 and J usage is TRBJ1-3; the D gene is possibly TRBD1 (5 bases). Germline CDR1 SQVTM, CDR2 ANQGSEA. This CDR3 has 13 residues. V shed 5 bases and J shed 4 bases, with 12 bases lying between them.

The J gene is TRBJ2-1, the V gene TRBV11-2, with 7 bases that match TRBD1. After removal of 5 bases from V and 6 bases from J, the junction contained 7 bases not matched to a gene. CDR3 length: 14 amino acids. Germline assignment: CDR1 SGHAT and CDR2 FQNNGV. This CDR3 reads CASSATGLSNEQFF. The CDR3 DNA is TGTGCCAGCAGCGCGACAGGGCTTTCCAATGAGCAGTTCTTC.

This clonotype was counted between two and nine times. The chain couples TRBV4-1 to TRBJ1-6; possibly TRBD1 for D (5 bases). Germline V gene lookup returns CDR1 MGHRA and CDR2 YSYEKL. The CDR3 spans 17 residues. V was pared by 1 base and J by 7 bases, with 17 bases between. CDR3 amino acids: CASSQAEGIGDNSPLHF. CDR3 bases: TGCGCCAGCAGCCAAGCGGAGGGGATAGGGGACAATTCACCCCTCCACTTT.

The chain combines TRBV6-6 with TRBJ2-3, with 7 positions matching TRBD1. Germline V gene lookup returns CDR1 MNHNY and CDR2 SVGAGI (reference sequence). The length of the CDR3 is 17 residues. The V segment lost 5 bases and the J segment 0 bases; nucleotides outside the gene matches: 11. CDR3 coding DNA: TGTGCCAGCAGTCCCCCACCCGGGACAGCTAGCACAGATACGCAGTATTTT. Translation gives CASSPPPGTASTDTQYF.

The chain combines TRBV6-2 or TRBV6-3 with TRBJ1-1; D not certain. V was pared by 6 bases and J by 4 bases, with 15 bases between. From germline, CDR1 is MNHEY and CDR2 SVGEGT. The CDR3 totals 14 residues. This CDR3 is CASRLRQRATEAFF. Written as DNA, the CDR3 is TGTGCCAGCAGACTTAGGCAGCGTGCCACTGAAGCTTTCTTT.

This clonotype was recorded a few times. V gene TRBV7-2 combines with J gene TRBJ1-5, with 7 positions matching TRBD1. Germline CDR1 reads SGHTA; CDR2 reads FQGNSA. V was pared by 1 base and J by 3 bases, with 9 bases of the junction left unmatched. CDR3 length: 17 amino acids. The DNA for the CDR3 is TGTGCCAGCAGCTTAGGTCTGAGGGGGCCTACCAATCAGCCCCAGCATTTT. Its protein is CASSLGLRGPTNQPQHF.

The CDR3 sequence is CASSPLAGGLANYGYTF. CDR3 nucleotide sequence: TGTGCCAGCAGTCCCCTGGCAGGGGGTTTGGCTAACTATGGCTACACCTTC. The chain joins TRBV6-5 to TRBJ1-2; 7 nucleotides match TRBD1. Germline V gives CDR1 MNHEY, CDR2 SVGAGI. The V and J ends lost 5 bases and 0 bases, in that order; junction bases with no gene match: 12. The CDR3 is made up of 17 amino acids.